These T cell receptor beta chains were read from a single sample in a study of post-analysis software for immune sequencing data. TCRdb re-called the PCR reads through MiXCR, storing one row per CDR3 protein. The table shows under 900,000 distinct CDR3 sequences, with around 53% occurring only once. Sequenced: blood. These receptors originate from a girl aged 10-17 years with multiple sclerosis. Each CDR3 is given with its conserved first and last residue. Fields, in order: J gene, D gene, clone size, V gene, CDR3 protein, CDR3 DNA. A D gene is named only where the DNA matches it firmly. Some rows have no size entry. The others give once, few or many, or a class for an expanded clone.

j_gene: TRBJ1-1
d_gene: -
abundance: -
v_gene: TRBV5-1
CDR3aa: CASSKEVGNTEAFF
CDR3nt: TGCGCCAGCAGCAAAGAGGTGGGGAACACTGAAGCTTTCTTT

j_gene: TRBJ2-7
d_gene: TRBD1
abundance: -
v_gene: TRBV20-1
CDR3aa: CSAYDPRTGDGYEQYF
CDR3nt: TGCAGTGCCTACGACCCCCGGACAGGGGACGGCTACGAGCAGTACTTC

j_gene: TRBJ2-7
d_gene: -
abundance: -
v_gene: TRBV11-1
CDR3aa: CASSFTGTFLYEQYF
CDR3nt: TGTGCCAGCAGCTTTACAGGGACCTTCCTCTACGAGCAGTACTTC

j_gene: TRBJ2-7
d_gene: -
abundance: -
v_gene: TRBV5-1
CDR3aa: CASSPQRGEGYEQYF
CDR3nt: TGCGCCAGCAGCCCTCAGCGAGGAGAGGGCTACGAGCAGTACTTC

j_gene: TRBJ1-2
d_gene: TRBD1
abundance: few
v_gene: TRBV6-5
CDR3aa: CASSTTGQGAYGYTF
CDR3nt: TGTGCCAGCAGTACCACCGGACAGGGGGCATATGGCTACACCTTC

j_gene: TRBJ2-7
d_gene: -
abundance: -
v_gene: TRBV6-1
CDR3aa: CASKGGTEVYEQYF
CDR3nt: TGTGCCAGCAAGGGGGGTACAGAAGTCTACGAGCAGTACTTC

j_gene: TRBJ2-7
d_gene: -
abundance: -
v_gene: TRBV7-9
CDR3aa: CASSYGGQPSYEQYF
CDR3nt: TGTGCCAGCAGTTACGGAGGACAACCGTCCTACGAGCAGTACTTC

j_gene: TRBJ2-1
d_gene: TRBD2
abundance: -
v_gene: TRBV4-1
CDR3aa: CASSQVLGGGGSYNEQFF
CDR3nt: TGCGCCAGCAGCCAAGTCCTCGGCGGCGGGGGCTCCTACAATGAGCAGTTCTTC

j_gene: TRBJ1-1
d_gene: -
abundance: -
v_gene: TRBV10-3
CDR3aa: CAISEPTGLVAFF
CDR3nt: TGTGCCATCAGTGAGCCTACAGGGCTGGTAGCTTTCTTT

j_gene: TRBJ2-1
d_gene: -
abundance: -
v_gene: TRBV7-8
CDR3aa: CASSFRIHSYNEQFF
CDR3nt: TGTGCCAGCAGCTTTAGGATCCACTCCTACAATGAGCAGTTCTTC

j_gene: TRBJ2-5
d_gene: TRBD1
abundance: few
v_gene: TRBV27
CDR3aa: CATHRQGAGETQYF
CDR3nt: TGTGCCACACACCGACAGGGGGCCGGAGAGACCCAGTACTTC

j_gene: TRBJ2-7
d_gene: -
abundance: -
v_gene: TRBV20-1
CDR3aa: CSARLVVGYGYEQYF
CDR3nt: TGCAGTGCTAGATTGGTGGTGGGGTATGGCTACGAGCAGTACTTC

j_gene: TRBJ2-5
d_gene: TRBD1
abundance: -
v_gene: TRBV20-1
CDR3aa: CSGAGTEETQYF
CDR3nt: TGCAGTGGGGCCGGGACAGAAGAGACCCAGTACTTC

j_gene: TRBJ2-7
d_gene: -
abundance: -
v_gene: TRBV5-1
CDR3aa: CASRPDVHEQYF
CDR3nt: TGCGCCAGCAGACCGGACGTCCACGAGCAGTACTTC

j_gene: TRBJ2-7
d_gene: -
abundance: -
v_gene: TRBV5-1
CDR3aa: CASSLASNYEQYF
CDR3nt: TGCGCCAGCAGCTTGGCTTCTAACTACGAGCAGTACTTC

j_gene: TRBJ2-1
d_gene: -
abundance: -
v_gene: TRBV2
CDR3aa: CASSEGEQFF
CDR3nt: TGTGCCAGCAGTGAGGGGGAGCAGTTCTTC

j_gene: TRBJ1-2
d_gene: TRBD1
abundance: few
v_gene: TRBV12-3/TRBV12-4
CDR3aa: CASSLPGGVYGYTF
CDR3nt: TGTGCCAGCAGCCTACCAGGGGGCGTCTATGGCTACACCTTC

j_gene: TRBJ1-6
d_gene: TRBD1
abundance: few
v_gene: TRBV5-1
CDR3aa: CASSKGQGNNSPLHF
CDR3nt: TGCGCCAGCAGCAAAGGACAGGGGAATAATTCACCCCTCCACTTT

j_gene: TRBJ2-7
d_gene: -
abundance: -
v_gene: TRBV27
CDR3aa: CASSHDGLLYEQYF
CDR3nt: TGTGCCAGCAGTCATGACGGACTTCTCTACGAGCAGTACTTC

j_gene: TRBJ2-5
d_gene: -
abundance: -
v_gene: TRBV29-1
CDR3aa: CSVERPPGTQYF
CDR3nt: TGCAGCGTTGAAAGACCCCCGGGGACCCAGTACTTC

j_gene: TRBJ2-6
d_gene: -
abundance: -
v_gene: TRBV15
CDR3aa: CATSSDRLGANVLTF
CDR3nt: TGTGCCACCAGCAGCGACAGGCTAGGGGCCAACGTCCTGACTTTC

j_gene: TRBJ2-7
d_gene: -
abundance: few
v_gene: TRBV15
CDR3aa: CATSRVGSSYEQYF
CDR3nt: TGTGCCACCAGCAGAGTGGGGTCCTCCTACGAGCAGTACTTC

j_gene: TRBJ2-7
d_gene: TRBD1
abundance: -
v_gene: TRBV20-1
CDR3aa: CSARVGTGSHEQYF
CDR3nt: TGCAGTGCTAGAGTCGGGACAGGGTCCCACGAGCAGTACTTC

j_gene: TRBJ1-5
d_gene: -
abundance: few
v_gene: TRBV29-1
CDR3aa: CSVATSNQPQHF
CDR3nt: TGCAGCGTTGCGACATCCAATCAGCCCCAGCATTTT

j_gene: TRBJ2-7
d_gene: TRBD2
abundance: -
v_gene: TRBV20-1
CDR3aa: CSGGLAGIEQYF
CDR3nt: TGCAGTGGTGGACTAGCGGGTATTGAGCAGTACTTC

j_gene: TRBJ2-7
d_gene: -
abundance: few
v_gene: TRBV7-8
CDR3aa: CASSSRRGGVEQYF
CDR3nt: TGTGCCAGCAGCTCTCGGAGAGGGGGGGTCGAGCAGTACTTC

j_gene: TRBJ2-3
d_gene: -
abundance: -
v_gene: TRBV27
CDR3aa: CASTGRDMQYF
CDR3nt: TGTGCCAGCACGGGCAGAGATATGCAGTATTTT

j_gene: TRBJ2-7
d_gene: -
abundance: -
v_gene: TRBV5-1
CDR3aa: CASSSNLRPYEQYF
CDR3nt: TGCGCCAGCAGCTCAAACCTGAGGCCCTACGAGCAGTACTTC

j_gene: TRBJ2-3
d_gene: -
abundance: -
v_gene: TRBV12-3/TRBV12-4
CDR3aa: CASSEGVDTQYF
CDR3nt: TGTGCCAGCAGCGAGGGGGTAGATACGCAGTATTTT

j_gene: TRBJ2-7
d_gene: TRBD1
abundance: few
v_gene: TRBV10-3
CDR3aa: CAIGATGKFYEQYF
CDR3nt: TGTGCCATCGGGGCGACAGGGAAGTTCTACGAGCAGTACTTC

j_gene: TRBJ2-7
d_gene: -
abundance: -
v_gene: TRBV5-1
CDR3aa: CASRPADSYEQYF
CDR3nt: TGCGCCAGCAGACCCGCGGACTCCTACGAGCAGTACTTC

j_gene: TRBJ2-3
d_gene: -
abundance: -
v_gene: TRBV20-1
CDR3aa: CSYRPSTDTQYF
CDR3nt: TGCAGTTATCGCCCGAGCACAGATACGCAGTATTTT

j_gene: TRBJ1-2
d_gene: TRBD1
abundance: -
v_gene: TRBV20-1
CDR3aa: CSAHILGQGRGNGYTF
CDR3nt: TGCAGTGCTCATATCTTGGGACAGGGGAGAGGGAATGGCTACACCTTC

j_gene: TRBJ1-1
d_gene: -
abundance: -
v_gene: TRBV11-2
CDR3aa: CASSLEGSRGTEAFF
CDR3nt: TGTGCCAGCAGCTTAGAGGGGAGCCGCGGCACTGAAGCTTTCTTT

j_gene: TRBJ2-3
d_gene: -
abundance: once
v_gene: TRBV25-1
CDR3aa: CASSGAFSTDTQYF
CDR3nt: TGTGCCAGCAGTGGCGCCTTTTCCACAGATACGCAGTATTTT

j_gene: TRBJ1-5
d_gene: TRBD1
abundance: few
v_gene: TRBV7-2
CDR3aa: CASSAGSTGVALQPQHF
CDR3nt: TGTGCCAGCAGCGCCGGGTCGACAGGGGTCGCCTTGCAGCCCCAGCATTTT

j_gene: TRBJ1-1
d_gene: -
abundance: few
v_gene: TRBV10-3
CDR3aa: CAISDPEVWMGNTEAFF
CDR3nt: TGTGCCATCAGTGACCCCGAGGTGTGGATGGGGAACACTGAAGCTTTCTTT

j_gene: TRBJ2-1
d_gene: -
abundance: -
v_gene: TRBV5-1
CDR3aa: CASSLERPSSYNEQFF
CDR3nt: TGCGCCAGCAGCTTGGAAAGACCGAGCTCCTACAATGAGCAGTTCTTC

j_gene: TRBJ2-2
d_gene: -
abundance: -
v_gene: TRBV20-1
CDR3aa: CSAAPKSNTGELFF
CDR3nt: TGCAGTGCTGCCCCTAAGTCGAACACCGGGGAGCTGTTTTTT

j_gene: TRBJ2-5
d_gene: TRBD2
abundance: -
v_gene: TRBV5-1
CDR3aa: CASSLAVQRGETQYF
CDR3nt: TGCGCCAGCAGCTTGGCAGTCCAGCGGGGAGAGACCCAGTACTTC

j_gene: TRBJ2-1
d_gene: -
abundance: -
v_gene: TRBV7-3
CDR3aa: CASSLEGTRSYNEQFF
CDR3nt: TGTGCCAGCAGCTTAGAGGGGACCCGCTCCTACAATGAGCAGTTCTTC

j_gene: TRBJ1-2
d_gene: TRBD1
abundance: few
v_gene: TRBV5-1
CDR3aa: CASSFGPGTGNGYTF
CDR3nt: TGCGCCAGCAGCTTCGGTCCGGGGACAGGGAATGGCTACACCTTC

j_gene: TRBJ2-5
d_gene: -
abundance: few
v_gene: TRBV5-5
CDR3aa: CASTPVSGEQYF
CDR3nt: TGTGCCAGCACCCCCGTCTCGGGAGAGCAGTACTTC

j_gene: TRBJ2-3
d_gene: -
abundance: once
v_gene: TRBV7-3
CDR3aa: CASSLRASPGDTQYF
CDR3nt: TGTGCCAGCAGCTTAAGGGCTAGCCCGGGTGATACGCAGTATTTT

j_gene: TRBJ1-4
d_gene: -
abundance: -
v_gene: TRBV5-1
CDR3aa: CASSVSGLANEKLFF
CDR3nt: TGCGCCAGCAGCGTTTCAGGATTGGCTAATGAAAAACTGTTTTTT

j_gene: TRBJ2-3
d_gene: -
abundance: -
v_gene: TRBV2
CDR3aa: CASGRLVTDTQYF
CDR3nt: TGTGCCAGCGGGAGGTTAGTCACAGATACGCAGTATTTT

j_gene: TRBJ2-7
d_gene: -
abundance: few
v_gene: TRBV4-1
CDR3aa: CASSQDTASRPYEQYF
CDR3nt: TGCGCCAGCAGCCAAGATACGGCTAGTCGCCCCTACGAGCAGTACTTC

j_gene: TRBJ1-2
d_gene: -
abundance: -
v_gene: TRBV6-5
CDR3aa: CASSRTVGYGYTF
CDR3nt: TGTGCCAGCAGTCGAACCGTGGGCTATGGCTACACCTTC

j_gene: TRBJ2-3
d_gene: TRBD2
abundance: few
v_gene: TRBV20-1
CDR3aa: CSASRTSGGTRTTDTQYF
CDR3nt: TGCAGTGCTAGCCGGACTAGCGGGGGGACCAGAACAACAGATACGCAGTATTTT

j_gene: TRBJ1-2
d_gene: TRBD1
abundance: once
v_gene: TRBV7-2
CDR3aa: CASSSQGEVGYTF
CDR3nt: TGTGCCAGCAGCTCCCAGGGGGAGGTTGGCTACACCTTC

j_gene: TRBJ2-1
d_gene: -
abundance: -
v_gene: TRBV24-1
CDR3aa: CATSDPGKYNEQFF
CDR3nt: TGTGCCACCAGTGACCCGGGGAAATACAATGAGCAGTTCTTC

j_gene: TRBJ1-5
d_gene: -
abundance: -
v_gene: TRBV5-1
CDR3aa: CASSLGPKQPQHF
CDR3nt: TGCGCCAGCAGCTTGGGTCCAAAGCAGCCCCAGCATTTT

j_gene: TRBJ1-2
d_gene: TRBD1
abundance: -
v_gene: TRBV7-3
CDR3aa: CASSLDSGTGGSGYTF
CDR3nt: TGTGCCAGCAGCTTAGACTCCGGGACAGGGGGCTCTGGCTACACCTTC

j_gene: TRBJ2-3
d_gene: TRBD2
abundance: -
v_gene: TRBV29-1
CDR3aa: CSLLGTSGSAGTDTQYF
CDR3nt: TGCAGCCTCCTAGGGACTAGCGGGTCTGCTGGCACAGATACGCAGTATTTT

j_gene: TRBJ1-5
d_gene: -
abundance: -
v_gene: TRBV12-3/TRBV12-4
CDR3aa: CASRGTADQPQHF
CDR3nt: TGTGCCAGCAGGGGGACGGCGGATCAGCCCCAGCATTTT

j_gene: TRBJ2-5
d_gene: TRBD2
abundance: -
v_gene: TRBV20-1
CDR3aa: CSAPPGLGQETQYF
CDR3nt: TGCAGTGCGCCACCGGGACTAGGACAAGAGACCCAGTACTTC

j_gene: TRBJ2-7
d_gene: TRBD2
abundance: -
v_gene: TRBV29-1
CDR3aa: CSVSAGEIYEQYF
CDR3nt: TGCAGCGTTTCGGCGGGAGAAATCTACGAGCAGTACTTC